The rows below give T cell receptor beta chains drawn from one sample of a study of cytomegalovirus exposure and HLA in healthy donors. Clones were read by immunoSEQ multiplex PCR, and TCRdb kept only the in-frame ones, dropping some. This table holds about 64,000 clones, 75% to 90% found once. The material sequenced was PBMCs. The receptor source for this set is a woman under 30 in good health and CMV-seronegative. CDR3s include the opening cysteine and the closing phenylalanine or tryptophan. The D gene is left open where the match is weak. Clone sizes are given selectively: once, few, many, or a class where the clone is expanded.

19,TRBD2,TRBJ2-2,once,TRBV7-2,TGTGCCAGCAGCCCAAACGGCGGGAGGGCCCCTCTAGGAACCGGGGAGCTGTTTTTT,CASSPNGGRAPLGTGELFF
15,-,TRBJ2-3,-,TRBV5-1,TGCGCCAGCAGCTTGGGCGTACGCGGCACAGATACGCAGTATTTT,CASSLGVRGTDTQYF
13,-,TRBJ2-7,-,TRBV7-3,TGTGCCAGCAGTTGGACACCCTTCGAGGAGCAGTACTTC,CASSWTPFEEQYF
15,TRBD1,TRBJ2-2,-,TRBV18,TGTGCCAGCTCACCACAAACAGGGGGCGACGGGGAGCTGTTTTTT,CASSPQTGGDGELFF
15,-,TRBJ2-7,-,TRBV6-1,TGTGCCAGCAGTGAGTGGGTCGGGAGCTCCTACGAGCAGTACTTC,CASSEWVGSSYEQYF
15,-,TRBJ2-7,-,TRBV13,TGTGCCAGCAGCCCCCCTTTTGGGAGTCGCTACGAGCAGTACTTC,CASSPPFGSRYEQYF
16,TRBD2,TRBJ2-3,once,TRBV7-9,TGTGCCAGCAGCTTTACGCTAGCGGATAGGACAGATACGCAGTATTTT,CASSFTLADRTDTQYF
15,TRBD1,TRBJ2-7,-,TRBV5-1,TGCGCCAGCAGCTGGTCAGGGGGCGGTCTCTACGAGCAGTACTTC,CASSWSGGGLYEQYF
17,TRBD2,TRBJ2-3,-,TRBV5-6,TGTGCCAGCAGCAACCTAGCGGGAGGAGGGATCAGATATACGCAGTATTTT,CASSNLAGGGIRYTQYF
14,-,TRBJ2-5,-,TRBV7-9,TGTGCCAGCAGCATATCCGGGACACCAGAGACCCAGTACTTC,CASSISGTPETQYF
18,TRBD1,TRBJ1-4,-,TRBV7-6,TGTGCCAGCAGCTTAGGACCGGGACAGGGGACGGCTAATGAAAAACTGTTTTTT,CASSLGPGQGTANEKLFF
18,-,TRBJ2-1,-,TRBV12-2,TGTGCAAGTCGCCCACTAGAGGAGTCCAATCCTACCTACAATGAGCAGTTCTTC,CASRPLEESNPTYNEQFF
14,-,TRBJ2-7,-,TRBV30,TGTGCCTGGACCCGAGGGTCAAGCTCCTACGAGCAGTACTTC,CAWTRGSSSYEQYF
16,TRBD2,TRBJ2-2,-,TRBV2,TGTGCCAGCAACGGGAGAGCGGGGGGGCGTGGCGGGGAGCTGTTTTTT,CASNGRAGGRGGELFF
14,-,TRBJ1-5,-,TRBV27,TGTGCCAGCAGTTTAAACAGGGTCAATCAGCCCCAGCATTTT,CASSLNRVNQPQHF
15,TRBD1,TRBJ1-1,-,TRBV29-1,TGCAGCGCCCAGGGGGCGGCCCTCTTCGGCACTGAAGCTTTCTTT,CSAQGAALFGTEAFF
17,-,TRBJ1-3,-,TRBV4-1,TGCGCCAGCAGCCAAGAGGGGCCAGTGAACTCTGGAAACACCATATATTTT,CASSQEGPVNSGNTIYF
12,TRBD2,TRBJ2-7,-,TRBV11-2,TGTGCCAGCAGCTTAGAACTAGCGGAGCAGTACTTC,CASSLELAEQYF
15,-,TRBJ1-5,-,TRBV18,TGTGCCAGCACTGGGACGGAGGGTACCATCCAGCCCCAGCATTTT,CASTGTEGTIQPQHF
16,TRBD2,TRBJ2-7,-,TRBV28,TGTGCCAGCAGTCTACGGACTAGCGGGAGGGCCAGAGAGCAGTACTTC,CASSLRTSGRAREQYF
17,-,TRBJ1-6,once,TRBV23-1,TGCGCCAGCAGTCTGGCTAATGAGGACTCCTATAATTCACCCCTCCACTTT,CASSLANEDSYNSPLHF
15,-,TRBJ2-2,-,TRBV27,TGTGCCAGCAGTCTAAGGACAGCGAACACCGGGGAGCTGTTTTTT,CASSLRTANTGELFF
17,TRBD2,TRBJ2-5,-,TRBV19,TGTGCCAGTAGTCTACGACTAGCGGGGGGCCTAGGAGAGACCCAGTACTTC,CASSLRLAGGLGETQYF
16,TRBD2,TRBJ2-5,-,TRBV5-1,TGCGCCAGCAGCTTGGTTAATAGCGGGGGCCAAGAGACCCAGTACTTC,CASSLVNSGGQETQYF
16,TRBD2,TRBJ2-3,once,TRBV5-1,TGCGCCAGCAGCTCACAACTAGCGTCTAGCACAGATACGCAGTATTTT,CASSSQLASSTDTQYF
16,-,TRBJ2-2,-,TRBV9,TGTGCCAGCAGCGTATTACAGGGCGGGTGGGCCGGGGAGCTGTTTTTT,CASSVLQGGWAGELFF
14,-,TRBJ2-7,few,TRBV5-6,TGTGCCAGCAGCCCAGACAGTAGCTCCTACGAGCAGTACTTC,CASSPDSSSYEQYF
13,-,TRBJ2-7,-,TRBV28,TGTGCCAGCAGAGACATATCCCCCTACGAGCAGTACTTC,CASRDISPYEQYF
14,TRBD1,TRBJ1-5,-,TRBV5-5,TGTGCCAGCAGCCAGGGGGACAGCAATCAGCCCCAGCATTTT,CASSQGDSNQPQHF
15,-,TRBJ2-1,-,TRBV6-6,TGTGCCACCCTCTCTCCGGGAGAGTCCTACAATGAGCAGTTCTTC,CATLSPGESYNEQFF
12,-,TRBJ1-5,-,TRBV7-9,TGTGCCAGCAGCTTAGGGGGCAAGCCCCAGCATTTT,CASSLGGKPQHF
14,-,TRBJ2-2,-,TRBV7-2,TGTGCCAGCAGCTTAGGGGGGCTGGACGGGGAGCTGTTTTTT,CASSLGGLDGELFF
19,TRBD2,TRBJ2-7,few,TRBV7-9,TGTGCCAGCAGCTTAGAGAGTGTGTGGGGACTAGCGAGGACCTACGAGCAGTACTTC,CASSLESVWGLARTYEQYF
15,TRBD1,TRBJ1-1,once,TRBV27,TGTGCCAGCAGCCAGTGGGTAGACAGGGTCACTGAAGCTTTCTTT,CASSQWVDRVTEAFF
15,TRBD1,TRBJ2-2,-,TRBV7-8,TGTGCCAGCAGCCTAACGGACAGGGTCACCGGGGAGCTGTTTTTT,CASSLTDRVTGELFF
15,TRBD1,TRBJ1-2,-,TRBV15,TGTGCCACCAGCAGAAAACGGGACAGATACTATGGCTACACCTTC,CATSRKRDRYYGYTF
15,-,TRBJ1-5,-,TRBV7-9,TGTGCCAGCAGCTTTGCGGGGGCGGGCAATCAGCCCCAGCATTTT,CASSFAGAGNQPQHF
13,-,TRBJ1-4,-,TRBV7-2,TGTGCCAGCAGCCGCACAGCTGGTGAAAAACTGTTTTTT,CASSRTAGEKLFF
14,-,TRBJ1-3,-,TRBV23-1,TGCGCCAGCAGTCACTCCACGGGTGGAAACACCATATATTTT,CASSHSTGGNTIYF
16,TRBD1,TRBJ1-6,-,TRBV30,TGTGCCTGGAACATGGGACAGGTGAGGGGCAATTCACCCCTCCACTTT,CAWNMGQVRGNSPLHF
19,-,TRBJ2-7,-,TRBV12-1,TGTGCCAGCAGCCCAAAAAAAATTCGGACTAGCGGGACATCCTACGAGCAGTACTTC,CASSPKKIRTSGTSYEQYF
15,TRBD2,TRBJ2-7,-,TRBV5-1,TGCGCCAGCAGCTCAGGACTAGCGGGTTCCTACGAGCAGTACTTC,CASSSGLAGSYEQYF
15,TRBD1,TRBJ1-5,-,TRBV5-1,TGCGCCAGCAGCTTTACAGGGGCGAATATGGAGCCCCAGCATTTT,CASSFTGANMEPQHF
13,-,TRBJ2-7,-,TRBV6-6,TGTGCCAGCAGTCTCGTTGGACTACGCGAGCAGTACTTC,CASSLVGLREQYF
15,-,TRBJ2-7,-,TRBV13,TGTGCCAGCAGCTTACAGGGCAGAAGCTCCTACGAGCAGTACTTC,CASSLQGRSSYEQYF
16,TRBD2,TRBJ2-5,-,TRBV5-1,TGCGCCAGCAGCGTCCGCCCACCGGGACTACAAGAGACCCAGTACTTC,CASSVRPPGLQETQYF
14,TRBD1,TRBJ2-2,-,TRBV4-1,TGCGCCAGCAGCAGGGGGCGCAACACCGGGGAGCTGTTTTTT,CASSRGRNTGELFF
18,-,TRBJ1-5,-,TRBV12-1,TGTGCCAGCAGCTCCCCCGGGACAGGGGGCGATCTTTATCAGCCCCAGCATTTT,CASSSPGTGGDLYQPQHF